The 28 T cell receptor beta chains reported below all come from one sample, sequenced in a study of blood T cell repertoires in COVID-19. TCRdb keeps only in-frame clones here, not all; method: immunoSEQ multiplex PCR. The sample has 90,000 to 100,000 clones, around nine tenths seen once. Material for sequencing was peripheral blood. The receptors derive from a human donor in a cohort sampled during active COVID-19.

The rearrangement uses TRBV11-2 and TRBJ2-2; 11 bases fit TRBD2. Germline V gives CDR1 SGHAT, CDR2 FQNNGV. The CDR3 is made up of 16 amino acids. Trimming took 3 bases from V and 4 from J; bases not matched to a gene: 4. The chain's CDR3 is CASSLLAGGGTGELFF. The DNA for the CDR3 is TGTGCCAGCAGCTTGCTAGCGGGAGGCGGCACCGGGGAGCTGTTTTTT.

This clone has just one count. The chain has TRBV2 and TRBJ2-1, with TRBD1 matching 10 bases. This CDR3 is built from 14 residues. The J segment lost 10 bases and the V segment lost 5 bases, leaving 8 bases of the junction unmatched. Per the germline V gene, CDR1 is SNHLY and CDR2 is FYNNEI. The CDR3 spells CASSYIVTGGEQFF. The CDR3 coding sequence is TGTGCCAGCAGTTATATCGTGACAGGGGGCGAGCAGTTCTTC.

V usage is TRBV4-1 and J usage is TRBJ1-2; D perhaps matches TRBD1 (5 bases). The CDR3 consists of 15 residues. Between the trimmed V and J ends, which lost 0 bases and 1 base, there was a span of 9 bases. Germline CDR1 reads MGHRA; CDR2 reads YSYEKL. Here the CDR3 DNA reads TGCGCCAGCAGCCAAGAACAGGCATTTAACTATGGCTACACCTTC. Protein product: CASSQEQAFNYGYTF.

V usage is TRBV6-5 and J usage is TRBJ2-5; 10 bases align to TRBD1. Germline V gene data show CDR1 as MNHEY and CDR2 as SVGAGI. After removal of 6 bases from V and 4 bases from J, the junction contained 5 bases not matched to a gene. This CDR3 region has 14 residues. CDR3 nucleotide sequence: TGTGCCAGCAGGAGGACAGGGGGAGTAGAGACCCAGTACTTC. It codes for CASRRTGGVETQYF.

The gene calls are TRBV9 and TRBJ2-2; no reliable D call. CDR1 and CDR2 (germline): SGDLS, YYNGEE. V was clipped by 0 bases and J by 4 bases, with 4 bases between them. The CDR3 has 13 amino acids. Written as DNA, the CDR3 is TGTGCCAGCAGCGTAGGGCCCACCGGGGAGCTGTTTTTT. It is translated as CASSVGPTGELFF.

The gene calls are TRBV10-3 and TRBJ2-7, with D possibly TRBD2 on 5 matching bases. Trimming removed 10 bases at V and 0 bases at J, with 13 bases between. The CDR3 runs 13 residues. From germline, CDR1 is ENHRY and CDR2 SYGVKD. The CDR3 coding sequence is TGTGCCACACTAGAGCAGAGCTCCTACGAGCAGTACTTC. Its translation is CATLEQSSYEQYF.

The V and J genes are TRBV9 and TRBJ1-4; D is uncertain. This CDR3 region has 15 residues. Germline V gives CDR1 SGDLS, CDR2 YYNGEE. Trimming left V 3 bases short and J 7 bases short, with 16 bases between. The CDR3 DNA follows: TGTGCCAGCAGCGGCGGAAGAGGGTGGGGTGAAAAACTGTTTTTT. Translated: CASSGGRGWGEKLFF.

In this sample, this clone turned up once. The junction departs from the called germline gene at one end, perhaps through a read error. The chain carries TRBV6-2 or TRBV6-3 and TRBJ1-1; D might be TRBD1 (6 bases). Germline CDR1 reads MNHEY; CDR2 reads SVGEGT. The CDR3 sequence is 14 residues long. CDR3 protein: CASSYTQGNSEAFF. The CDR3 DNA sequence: TGTGCCAGCAGTTACACCCAGGGGAACAGTGAAGCTTTCTTT.

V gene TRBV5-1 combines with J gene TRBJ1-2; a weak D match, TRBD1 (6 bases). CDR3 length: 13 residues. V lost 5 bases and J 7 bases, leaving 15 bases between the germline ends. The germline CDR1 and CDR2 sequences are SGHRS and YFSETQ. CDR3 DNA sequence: TGCGCCAGCAGAGCTAGGACAGACGGTGGCTACACCTTC. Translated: CASRARTDGGYTF.

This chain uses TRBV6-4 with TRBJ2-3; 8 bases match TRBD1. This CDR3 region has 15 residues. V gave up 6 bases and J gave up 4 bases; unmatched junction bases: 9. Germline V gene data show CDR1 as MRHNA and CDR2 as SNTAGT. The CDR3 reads CASREFGTGSDTQYF. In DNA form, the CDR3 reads TGTGCCAGCAGGGAATTTGGGACAGGATCAGATACGCAGTATTTT.

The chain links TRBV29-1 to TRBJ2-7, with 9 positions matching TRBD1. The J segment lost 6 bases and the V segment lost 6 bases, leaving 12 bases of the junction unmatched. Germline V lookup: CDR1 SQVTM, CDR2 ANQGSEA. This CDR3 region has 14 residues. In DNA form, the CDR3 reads TGCAGCGTCTTTCAGGGACAGGGATTTATCGAGCAGTACTTC. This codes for CSVFQGQGFIEQYF.

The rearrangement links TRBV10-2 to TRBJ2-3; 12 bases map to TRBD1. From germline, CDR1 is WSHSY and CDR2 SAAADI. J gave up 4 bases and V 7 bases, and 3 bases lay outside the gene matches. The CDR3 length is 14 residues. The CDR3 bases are TGCGCCAGCATTGGGACAGGGGGCCCAGATACGCAGTATTTT. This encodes CASIGTGGPDTQYF.

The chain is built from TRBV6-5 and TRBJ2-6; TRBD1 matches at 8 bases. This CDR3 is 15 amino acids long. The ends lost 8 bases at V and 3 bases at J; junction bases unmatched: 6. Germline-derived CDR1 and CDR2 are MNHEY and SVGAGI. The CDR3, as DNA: TGTGCCAGCCATCGACAGGGGCGTGGGGCCAACGTCCTGACTTTC. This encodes CASHRQGRGANVLTF.

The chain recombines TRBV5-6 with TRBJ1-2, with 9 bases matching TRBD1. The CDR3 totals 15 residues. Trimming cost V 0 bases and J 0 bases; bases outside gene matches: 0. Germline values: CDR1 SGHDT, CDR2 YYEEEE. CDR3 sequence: CASSLGQGANYGYTF. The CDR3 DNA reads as TGTGCCAGCAGCTTGGGACAGGGGGCTAACTATGGCTACACCTTC. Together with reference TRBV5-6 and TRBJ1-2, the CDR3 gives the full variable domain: DAGVTQSPTHLIKTRGQQVTLRCSPKSGHDTVSWYQQALGQGPQFIFQYYEEEERQRGNFPDRFSGHQFPNYSSELNVNALLLGDSALYLCASSLGQGANYGYTFGSGTRLTVV.

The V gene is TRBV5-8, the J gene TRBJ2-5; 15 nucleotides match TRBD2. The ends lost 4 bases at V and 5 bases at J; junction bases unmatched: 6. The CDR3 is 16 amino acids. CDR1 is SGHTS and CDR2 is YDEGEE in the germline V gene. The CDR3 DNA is TGTGCCAGCAGCACCGGGACTAGCGGGGGGCATGAGACCCAGTACTTC. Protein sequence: CASSTGTSGGHETQYF. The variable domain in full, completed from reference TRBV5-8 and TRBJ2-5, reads EAGVTQSPTHLIKTRGQQATLRCSPISGHTSVYWYQQALGLGLQFLLWYDEGEERNRGNFPPRFSGRQFPNYSSELNVNALELEDSALYLCASSTGTSGGHETQYFGPGTRLLVL.

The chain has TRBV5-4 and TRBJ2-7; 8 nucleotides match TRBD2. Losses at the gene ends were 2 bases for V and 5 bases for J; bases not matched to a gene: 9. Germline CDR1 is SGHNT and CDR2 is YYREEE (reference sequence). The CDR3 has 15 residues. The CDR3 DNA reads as TGTGCCAGCAGCTTACGCGGGGGGCTCGGCCACGAGCAGTACTTC. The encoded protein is CASSLRGGLGHEQYF.

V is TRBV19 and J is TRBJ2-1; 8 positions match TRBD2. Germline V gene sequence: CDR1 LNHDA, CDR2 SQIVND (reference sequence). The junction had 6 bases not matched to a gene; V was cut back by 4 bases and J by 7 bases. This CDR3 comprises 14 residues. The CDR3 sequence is CASSRGTRRNEQFF. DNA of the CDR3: TGTGCCAGTAGTAGGGGGACTAGAAGGAATGAGCAGTTCTTC. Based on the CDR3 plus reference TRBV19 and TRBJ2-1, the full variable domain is DGGITQSPKYLFRKEGQNVTLSCEQNLNHDAMYWYRQDPGQGLRLIYYSQIVNDFQKGDIAEGYSVSREKKESFPLTVTSAQKNPTAFYLCASSRGTRRNEQFFGPGTRLTVL.

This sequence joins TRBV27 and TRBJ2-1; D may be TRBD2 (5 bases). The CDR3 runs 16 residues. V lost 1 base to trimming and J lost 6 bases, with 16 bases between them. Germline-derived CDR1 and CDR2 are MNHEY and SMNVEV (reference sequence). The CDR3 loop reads CASSLLPAGGFNEQFF. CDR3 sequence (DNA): TGTGCCAGCAGTTTATTGCCAGCTGGCGGGTTCAATGAGCAGTTCTTC.

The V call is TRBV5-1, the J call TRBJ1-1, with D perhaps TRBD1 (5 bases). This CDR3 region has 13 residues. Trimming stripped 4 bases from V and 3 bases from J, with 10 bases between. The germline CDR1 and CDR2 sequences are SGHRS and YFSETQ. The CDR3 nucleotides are TGCGCCAGCAGCCCGCAGGGATACACTGAAGCTTTCTTT. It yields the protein CASSPQGYTEAFF.

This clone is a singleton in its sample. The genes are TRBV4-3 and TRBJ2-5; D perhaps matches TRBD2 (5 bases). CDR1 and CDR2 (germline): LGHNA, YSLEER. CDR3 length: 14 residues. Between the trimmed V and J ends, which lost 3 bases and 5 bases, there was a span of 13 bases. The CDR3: CASSQPGYGETQYF. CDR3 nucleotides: TGCGCCAGCAGCCAGCCGGGGTATGGGGAGACCCAGTACTTC.

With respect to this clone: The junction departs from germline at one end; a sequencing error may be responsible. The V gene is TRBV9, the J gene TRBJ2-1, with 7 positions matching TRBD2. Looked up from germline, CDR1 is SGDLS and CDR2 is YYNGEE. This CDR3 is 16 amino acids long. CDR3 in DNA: TGTGCCAGCCGCGTCGGGGACGGGGGGACCTACAATGAGCAGTTCTTC. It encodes CASRVGDGGTYNEQFF.

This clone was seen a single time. CDR3 coding DNA: TGTGCCAGCAGCTTATTCCGTACACCACTAGCGGGGGGGTCGGGCATTCAGTACTTC. Its translation is CASSLFRTPLAGGSGIQYF. The rearrangement links TRBV7-9 to TRBJ2-4; 13 bases match TRBD2. Germline V CDR1 and CDR2: SEHNR, FQNEAQ (reference sequence). The V and J ends lost 2 bases and 9 bases, in that order; junction bases with no gene match: 16. The CDR3 length is 19 residues.

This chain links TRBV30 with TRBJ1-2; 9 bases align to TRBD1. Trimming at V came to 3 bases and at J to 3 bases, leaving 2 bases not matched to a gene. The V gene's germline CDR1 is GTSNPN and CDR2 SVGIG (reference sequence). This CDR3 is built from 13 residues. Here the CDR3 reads CAWRGDRDYGYTF. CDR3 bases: TGTGCCTGGAGGGGGGACAGGGACTATGGCTACACCTTC.

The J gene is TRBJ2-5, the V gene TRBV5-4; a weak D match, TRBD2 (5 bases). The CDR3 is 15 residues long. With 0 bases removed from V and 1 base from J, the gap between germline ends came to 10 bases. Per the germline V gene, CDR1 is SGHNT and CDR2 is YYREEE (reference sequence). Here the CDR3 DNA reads TGTGCCAGCAGCTTGGGTGGAGGCCCCCAAGAGACCCAGTACTTC. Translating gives CASSLGGGPQETQYF.

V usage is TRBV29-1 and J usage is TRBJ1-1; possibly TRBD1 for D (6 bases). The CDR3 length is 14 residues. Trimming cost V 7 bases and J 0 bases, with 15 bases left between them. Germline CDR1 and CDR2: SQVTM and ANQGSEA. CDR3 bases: TGCAGCGCCGAGGGACAAACCATGAACACTGAAGCTTTCTTT. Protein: CSAEGQTMNTEAFF.

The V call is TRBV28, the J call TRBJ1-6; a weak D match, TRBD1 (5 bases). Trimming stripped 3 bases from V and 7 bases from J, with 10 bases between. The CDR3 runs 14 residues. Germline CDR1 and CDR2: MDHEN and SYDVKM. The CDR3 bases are TGTGCCAGCAGTTTCCAGGGTAGGAATTCACCCCTCCACTTT. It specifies CASSFQGRNSPLHF.

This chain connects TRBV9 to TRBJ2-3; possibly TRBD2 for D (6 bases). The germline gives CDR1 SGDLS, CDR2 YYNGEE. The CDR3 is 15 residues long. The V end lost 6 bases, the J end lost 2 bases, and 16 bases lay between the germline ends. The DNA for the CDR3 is TGTGCCAGCAACCTCGGGAGCGGTTACACAGATACGCAGTATTTT. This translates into CASNLGSGYTDTQYF.

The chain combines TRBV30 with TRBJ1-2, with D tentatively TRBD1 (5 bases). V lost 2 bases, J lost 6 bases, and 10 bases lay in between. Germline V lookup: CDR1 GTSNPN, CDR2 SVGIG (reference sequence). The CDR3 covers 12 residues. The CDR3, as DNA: TGTGCCTGGAGTAATCCAGGGAATGGCTACACCTTC. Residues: CAWSNPGNGYTF.